A selection of T cell receptor beta chains follows, all from one sample in a study of STAT5B mutations in CD4+ large granular lymphocyte leukemia. Assay used: immunoSEQ multiplex PCR; TCRdb lists only in-frame clones, some missing. The sample has some 21,000 clones, approximately 81% seen once. The sequenced material came from CD4+ T cells from blood buffy coats. The receptors here all came from a human donor in good health. Each CDR3 is given with its conserved first and last residue. The order of the fields is D gene, V gene, clone size, J gene, CDR3 protein, CDR3 DNA. A D gene is named only where the DNA matches it firmly. Size values are once, few and many counts, or a class for expanded clones, and some rows have none.

D gene: -; V gene: TRBV6-5; clone size: -; J gene: TRBJ2-5; CDR3 protein: CASSSGGRKTQYF; CDR3 DNA: TGTGCCAGCAGTTCCGGGGGGCGAAAGACCCAGTACTTC
D gene: -; V gene: TRBV19; clone size: few; J gene: TRBJ1-5; CDR3 protein: CASSMDLNSNQPQHF; CDR3 DNA: TGTGCCAGTAGCATGGACCTTAATAGCAATCAGCCCCAGCATTTT
D gene: TRBD1; V gene: TRBV28; clone size: -; J gene: TRBJ2-7; CDR3 protein: CASEGAMGAYEQYF; CDR3 DNA: TGTGCCAGCGAGGGGGCGATGGGGGCCTACGAGCAGTACTTC
D gene: TRBD1; V gene: TRBV27; clone size: -; J gene: TRBJ2-1; CDR3 protein: CASSPVTGYNEQFF; CDR3 DNA: TGTGCCAGCAGCCCCGTGACAGGGTACAATGAGCAGTTCTTC
D gene: -; V gene: TRBV7-9; clone size: -; J gene: TRBJ2-3; CDR3 protein: CASSAGVALFSTDTQYF; CDR3 DNA: TGTGCCAGCAGCGCCGGTGTAGCGTTATTTAGCACAGATACGCAGTATTTT
D gene: -; V gene: TRBV2; clone size: -; J gene: TRBJ2-1; CDR3 protein: CASRPSRFLRVGGSDNEQFF; CDR3 DNA: TGTGCCAGCAGACCCAGTCGCTTCCTTAGGGTGGGGGGCTCCGACAATGAGCAGTTCTTC
D gene: TRBD1; V gene: TRBV18; clone size: -; J gene: TRBJ1-2; CDR3 protein: CASSPSLGTGDGYTF; CDR3 DNA: TGTGCCAGCTCACCATCTCTAGGGACAGGGGATGGCTACACCTTC
D gene: -; V gene: TRBV28; clone size: -; J gene: TRBJ2-4; CDR3 protein: CASSETGTENIQYF; CDR3 DNA: TGTGCCAGCAGTGAAACCGGAACAGAAAACATTCAGTACTTC
D gene: -; V gene: TRBV5-1; clone size: few; J gene: TRBJ1-2; CDR3 protein: CASSSGNYGYTF; CDR3 DNA: TGCGCCAGCAGCTCAGGGAACTATGGCTACACCTTC
D gene: -; V gene: TRBV11-1; clone size: -; J gene: TRBJ2-7; CDR3 protein: CASSSQGYGVVHEQYF; CDR3 DNA: TGTGCCAGCAGCTCACAGGGTTATGGGGTGGTCCACGAGCAGTACTTC
D gene: TRBD2; V gene: TRBV6-1; clone size: -; J gene: TRBJ2-5; CDR3 protein: CASSGLAGETQYF; CDR3 DNA: TGTGCCAGCAGTGGACTAGCGGGAGAGACCCAGTACTTC
D gene: TRBD2; V gene: TRBV7-6; clone size: -; J gene: TRBJ2-1; CDR3 protein: CASSSRLAGANEQFF; CDR3 DNA: TGTGCCAGCAGCTCCCGACTAGCGGGAGCTAATGAGCAGTTCTTC
D gene: TRBD2; V gene: TRBV4-1; clone size: -; J gene: TRBJ2-1; CDR3 protein: CASSQSRTSGAYNEQFF; CDR3 DNA: TGCGCCAGCAGCCAATCCCGGACTAGCGGTGCCTACAATGAGCAGTTCTTC
D gene: -; V gene: TRBV9; clone size: -; J gene: TRBJ2-2; CDR3 protein: CASSVGSVRTGELFF; CDR3 DNA: TGTGCCAGCAGCGTCGGGTCAGTGAGAACCGGGGAGCTGTTTTTT
D gene: -; V gene: TRBV5-1; clone size: -; J gene: TRBJ2-1; CDR3 protein: CASSLGSASYNEQFF; CDR3 DNA: TGCGCCAGCAGCTTGGGTAGCGCCTCCTACAATGAGCAGTTCTTC
D gene: -; V gene: TRBV14; clone size: once; J gene: TRBJ2-3; CDR3 protein: CASSQNLLTDTQYF; CDR3 DNA: TGTGCCAGCAGCCAAAACTTACTCACAGATACGCAGTATTTT
D gene: TRBD2; V gene: TRBV5-4; clone size: -; J gene: TRBJ2-2; CDR3 protein: CASSRGLAGGGNTGELFF; CDR3 DNA: TGTGCCAGCAGCCGGGGACTAGCGGGAGGGGGGAACACCGGGGAGCTGTTTTTT
D gene: -; V gene: TRBV7-8; clone size: -; J gene: TRBJ1-1; CDR3 protein: CASSLGQGNTEAFF; CDR3 DNA: TGTGCCAGCAGCTTAGGCCAGGGCAACACTGAAGCTTTCTTT
D gene: TRBD1; V gene: TRBV6-1; clone size: -; J gene: TRBJ2-3; CDR3 protein: CASSLGQGAWDTQYF; CDR3 DNA: TGTGCCAGCAGTTTGGGACAGGGGGCTTGGGATACGCAGTATTTT
D gene: -; V gene: TRBV7-8; clone size: -; J gene: TRBJ1-1; CDR3 protein: CASSTRMTPSTEAFF; CDR3 DNA: TGTGCCAGCAGCACCCGGATGACCCCTTCCACTGAAGCTTTCTTT
D gene: TRBD2; V gene: TRBV27; clone size: once; J gene: TRBJ2-3; CDR3 protein: CASSPWTSERGTQYF; CDR3 DNA: TGTGCCAGCAGTCCCTGGACTAGCGAGAGGGGTACGCAGTATTTT
D gene: -; V gene: TRBV7-6; clone size: -; J gene: TRBJ2-7; CDR3 protein: CASSLDYEQYF; CDR3 DNA: TGTGCCAGCAGCTTAGACTACGAGCAGTACTTC
D gene: -; V gene: TRBV6-1; clone size: -; J gene: TRBJ1-2; CDR3 protein: CASSVEGSNYGYTF; CDR3 DNA: TGTGCCAGCAGTGTCGAGGGAAGCAACTATGGCTACACCTTC
D gene: -; V gene: TRBV28; clone size: once; J gene: TRBJ1-2; CDR3 protein: CASSLSDYGYTF; CDR3 DNA: TGTGCCAGCAGTTTGTCCGACTATGGCTACACCTTC
D gene: TRBD2; V gene: TRBV4-2; clone size: -; J gene: TRBJ2-3; CDR3 protein: CASSLWGGSSDTQYF; CDR3 DNA: TGTGCCAGCAGCCTGTGGGGCGGGAGTTCAGATACGCAGTATTTT
D gene: -; V gene: TRBV10-3; clone size: -; J gene: TRBJ2-3; CDR3 protein: CAISGRGGGTDTQYF; CDR3 DNA: TGTGCCATCAGCGGGCGGGGAGGAGGCACAGATACGCAGTATTTT
D gene: -; V gene: TRBV9; clone size: -; J gene: TRBJ1-1; CDR3 protein: CASSVGADNTEAFF; CDR3 DNA: TGTGCCAGCAGCGTGGGGGCAGATAACACTGAAGCTTTCTTT
D gene: -; V gene: TRBV7-2; clone size: -; J gene: TRBJ2-1; CDR3 protein: CASSLDLSGFGDEQFF; CDR3 DNA: TGTGCCAGCAGCTTAGACTTGTCGGGTTTTGGCGATGAGCAGTTCTTC
D gene: TRBD2; V gene: TRBV25-1; clone size: once; J gene: TRBJ2-3; CDR3 protein: CASQREGSTDTQYF; CDR3 DNA: TGTGCCAGTCAGCGGGAGGGTAGCACAGATACGCAGTATTTT
D gene: -; V gene: TRBV6-1; clone size: -; J gene: TRBJ1-2; CDR3 protein: CASSEYGGANYGYTF; CDR3 DNA: TGTGCCAGCAGTGAATACGGGGGAGCTAACTATGGCTACACCTTC
D gene: TRBD2; V gene: TRBV27; clone size: -; J gene: TRBJ2-4; CDR3 protein: CASSLGGASGKNIQYF; CDR3 DNA: TGTGCCAGCAGTTTAGGGGGTGCTAGCGGCAAAAACATTCAGTACTTC
D gene: -; V gene: TRBV5-6; clone size: -; J gene: TRBJ1-4; CDR3 protein: CASSSDTEKLFF; CDR3 DNA: TGTGCCAGCAGCTCGGATACCGAAAAACTGTTTTTT
D gene: -; V gene: TRBV13; clone size: -; J gene: TRBJ1-2; CDR3 protein: CASSLPNYGYTF; CDR3 DNA: TGTGCCAGCAGCCTTCCAAACTATGGCTACACCTTC
D gene: -; V gene: TRBV9; clone size: -; J gene: TRBJ2-1; CDR3 protein: CASSVRPAGQQFF; CDR3 DNA: TGTGCCAGCAGCGTGCGGCCGGCGGGGCAGCAGTTCTTC
D gene: -; V gene: TRBV5-4; clone size: -; J gene: TRBJ2-6; CDR3 protein: CASTYVGAAFIIGANVLTF; CDR3 DNA: TGTGCCAGCACCTACGTCGGGGCAGCTTTTATAATCGGGGCCAACGTCCTGACTTTC
D gene: -; V gene: TRBV5-6; clone size: -; J gene: TRBJ2-7; CDR3 protein: CASSPGLHYEQYF; CDR3 DNA: TGTGCCAGCAGCCCAGGGCTACACTACGAGCAGTACTTC
D gene: -; V gene: TRBV9; clone size: -; J gene: TRBJ1-2; CDR3 protein: CASSVVAGQEYGYTF; CDR3 DNA: TGTGCCAGCAGCGTAGTGGCAGGGCAAGAGTATGGCTACACCTTC
D gene: TRBD1; V gene: TRBV2; clone size: -; J gene: TRBJ2-1; CDR3 protein: CASSLTGVSYNEQFF; CDR3 DNA: TGTGCCAGCAGTCTTACAGGGGTATCCTACAATGAGCAGTTCTTC
D gene: -; V gene: TRBV6-5; clone size: few; J gene: TRBJ1-5; CDR3 protein: CASSPFSSNQPQHF; CDR3 DNA: TGTGCCAGCAGTCCGTTTTCAAGCAATCAGCCCCAGCATTTT
D gene: -; V gene: TRBV30; clone size: -; J gene: TRBJ2-1; CDR3 protein: CAWSGDANNEQFF; CDR3 DNA: TGTGCCTGGAGTGGGGACGCGAACAATGAGCAGTTCTTC
D gene: -; V gene: TRBV2; clone size: -; J gene: TRBJ2-7; CDR3 protein: CATDDRRNEQYF; CDR3 DNA: TGTGCCACCGACGACAGGCGGAACGAGCAGTACTTC
D gene: -; V gene: TRBV11-3; clone size: -; J gene: TRBJ2-7; CDR3 protein: CASSLGGDRRRSEQYF; CDR3 DNA: TGTGCCAGCAGCTTAGGTGGTGACAGGAGACGAAGTGAGCAGTACTTC
D gene: -; V gene: TRBV5-4; clone size: -; J gene: TRBJ2-5; CDR3 protein: CASSLVGREETQYF; CDR3 DNA: TGTGCCAGCAGCTTGGTGGGGCGTGAAGAGACCCAGTACTTC
D gene: -; V gene: TRBV5-4; clone size: -; J gene: TRBJ2-5; CDR3 protein: CASSLQGGETQYF; CDR3 DNA: TGTGCCAGCAGCCTACAAGGGGGGGAGACCCAGTACTTC
D gene: -; V gene: TRBV19; clone size: -; J gene: TRBJ1-5; CDR3 protein: CASSISGGVSNQPQHF; CDR3 DNA: TGTGCCAGTAGTATTTCCGGAGGGGTAAGCAATCAGCCCCAGCATTTT